This entry is about one TCR beta chain. What this receptor recognizes is not known. No quality values exist for individual bases; no much larger clone is one base distant. RNA was extracted with the RNeasy kit and roughly 0.45 to 1 ug was reverse transcribed using random hexamers. The immunoSEQ multiplex PCR assay, covering 54 Vbeta and 13 Jbeta segments, was used to amplify TCR beta CDR3 regions. PCR amplification bias was corrected by using a synthetic template baseline for primer optimization and computational correction. From the authors' description of their analysis: Reads were annotated to V, D and J genes per IMGT and analyzed with immunoSEQ Analyzer, keeping only productive sequences. Clonality was calculated as one minus the Shannon entropy normalized by log2 of the number of productive unique sequences. For each patient and control, public and private clones were evaluated among the 100 most prevalent clones. Clones were defined as Susac-specific if absent from the healthy and MS cohorts, from 1052 published viral clones and from other ImmuneACCESS disease sequences. Starting from the raw public reads, TCRdb applied fastp trimming at Q25, assembled clones with MiXCR and retained in-frame beta chains. Under each unique CDR3 protein, matching rows form one entry showing the most common genes and DNA. None of the V and J calls come from the authors' own analysis; TCRdb made them. This sample gives 230,000 or so distinct CDR3 sequences in total; around 96% of them show up just once. Clones ranked in the top ten supply 0.08% to 0.095% of the sample.

Peripheral blood CD8+ and CD4+ T cells from healthy donors, Susac syndrome patients and multiple sclerosis patients were profiled using high-throughput TCR beta sequencing. Treatment-naive patients with stable or active relapsing-remitting disease fulfilling revised McDonald criteria were used as multiple sclerosis controls. Bulk CD8+ and CD4+ T cells were purified magnetically by negative isolation, whereas CD8+ TEMRA cells were enriched by FACS. Blood was drawn into EDTA tubes, processed within 24 hours, and PBMCs were isolated by density gradient centrifugation. PBMCs intended for TCR sequencing were cryopreserved in liquid nitrogen and thawed later in a water bath at 37 degrees C. A purity of at least 90% was achieved for sorted or isolated CD4+, CD8+ and CD8+ TEMRA cells. This sample was taken from a study of CD8 T cells in Susac syndrome (dated by TCRdb to the late 2010s). General notes on the study: Repertoire sequencing was used to test whether CD8+ T cell activation and differentiation in Susac syndrome was antigen driven.

The junction shows trimming of 0 bases on V and 13 bases on J, and the gene matches do not reach 11 bases of it. The CDR3 spans 15 residues, from the cysteine through the phenylalanine. Just the 45-base CDR3 DNA is kept, in frame starting at base 1. The germline V gene gives CDR1 as ENHRY and CDR2 as SYGVKD. The full study reports these points: The number of individuals in the TCR sequencing and HLA analysis was acknowledged as relatively small.

Input material: CD4+ T cells from PBMCs. This chain joins TRBV10-3 to TRBJ2-7; TRBD2 agrees with 11 junctional bases. This TCR derives from a human donor with multiple sclerosis. The sequence in DNA is TGTGCCATCAGTGAGTCGATAGGGCTAGCGGGGGGACCATACTTC. Its protein reads: CAISESIGLAGGPYF.